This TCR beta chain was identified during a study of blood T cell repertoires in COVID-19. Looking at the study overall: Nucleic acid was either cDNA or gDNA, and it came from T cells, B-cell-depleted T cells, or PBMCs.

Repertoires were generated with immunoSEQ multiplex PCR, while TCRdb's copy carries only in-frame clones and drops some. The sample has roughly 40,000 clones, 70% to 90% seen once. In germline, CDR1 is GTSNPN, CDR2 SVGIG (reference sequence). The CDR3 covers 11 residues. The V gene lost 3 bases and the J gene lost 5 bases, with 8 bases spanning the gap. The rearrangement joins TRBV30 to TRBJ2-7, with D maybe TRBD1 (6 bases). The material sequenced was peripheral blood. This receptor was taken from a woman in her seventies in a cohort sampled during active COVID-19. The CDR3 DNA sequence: TGTGCCTGGAGACAGGGTCACGAGCAGTACTTC. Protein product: CAWRQGHEQYF.